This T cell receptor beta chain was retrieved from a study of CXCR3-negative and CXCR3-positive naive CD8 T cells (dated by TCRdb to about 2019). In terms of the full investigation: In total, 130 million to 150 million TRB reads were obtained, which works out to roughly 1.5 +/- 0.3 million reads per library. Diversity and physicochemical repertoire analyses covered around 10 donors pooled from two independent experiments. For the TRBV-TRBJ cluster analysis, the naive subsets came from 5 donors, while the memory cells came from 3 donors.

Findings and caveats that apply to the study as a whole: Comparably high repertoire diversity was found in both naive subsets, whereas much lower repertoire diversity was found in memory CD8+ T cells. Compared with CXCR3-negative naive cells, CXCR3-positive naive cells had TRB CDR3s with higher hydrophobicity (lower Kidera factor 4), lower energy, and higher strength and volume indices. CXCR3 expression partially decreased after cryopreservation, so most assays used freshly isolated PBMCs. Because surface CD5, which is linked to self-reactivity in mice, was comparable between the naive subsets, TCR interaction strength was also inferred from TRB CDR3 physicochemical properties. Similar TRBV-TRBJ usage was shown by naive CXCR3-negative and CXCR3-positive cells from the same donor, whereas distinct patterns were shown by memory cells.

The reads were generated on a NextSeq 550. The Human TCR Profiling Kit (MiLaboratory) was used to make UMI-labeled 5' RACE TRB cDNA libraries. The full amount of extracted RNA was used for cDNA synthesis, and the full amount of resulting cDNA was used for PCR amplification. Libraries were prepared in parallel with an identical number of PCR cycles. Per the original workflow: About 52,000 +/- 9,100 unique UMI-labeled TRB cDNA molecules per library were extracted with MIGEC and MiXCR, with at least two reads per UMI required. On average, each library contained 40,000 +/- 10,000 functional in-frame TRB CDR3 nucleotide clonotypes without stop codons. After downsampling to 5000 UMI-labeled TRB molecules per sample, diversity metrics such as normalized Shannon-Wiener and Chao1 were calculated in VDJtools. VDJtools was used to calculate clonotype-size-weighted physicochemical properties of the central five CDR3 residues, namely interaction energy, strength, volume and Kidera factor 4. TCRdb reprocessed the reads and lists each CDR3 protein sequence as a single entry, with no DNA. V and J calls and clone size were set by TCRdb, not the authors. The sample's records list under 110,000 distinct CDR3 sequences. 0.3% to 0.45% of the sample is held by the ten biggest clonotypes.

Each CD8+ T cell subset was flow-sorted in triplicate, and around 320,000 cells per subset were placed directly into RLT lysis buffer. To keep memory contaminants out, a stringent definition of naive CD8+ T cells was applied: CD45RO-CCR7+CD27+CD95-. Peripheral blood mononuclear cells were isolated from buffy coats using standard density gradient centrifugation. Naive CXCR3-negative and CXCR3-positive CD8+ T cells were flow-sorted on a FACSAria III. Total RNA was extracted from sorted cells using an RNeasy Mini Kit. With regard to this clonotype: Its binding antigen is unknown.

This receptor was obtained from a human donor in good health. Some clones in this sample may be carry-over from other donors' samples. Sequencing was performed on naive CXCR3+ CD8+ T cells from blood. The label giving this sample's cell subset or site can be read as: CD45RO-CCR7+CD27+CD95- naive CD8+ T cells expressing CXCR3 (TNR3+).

For the CDR3, the sequence is CASSDPRVADEKLFF. The chain couples TRBV25-1 to TRBJ1-4. The germline V gene provides CDR1 MGHDK and CDR2 SYGVNS. The CDR3 contains 15 residues, cysteine and phenylalanine counted. Only the protein is on record.